One T cell receptor beta chain is described in this entry. Its cognate antigen is unknown. These data come from a study of cytomegalovirus exposure and HLA in healthy donors. Regarding the study as a whole: Later analysis demonstrated an association between a missense DCLRE1C variant and TCR beta V- and J-gene trimming. In a later analysis, a genetic analysis reported fewer productive-TCR N-insertions in an Asian-associated ancestry cluster than the cohort average. Available immune exposure information covered CMV serostatus only.

These donors, healthy bone marrow donors, were studied. The PCR was carried out with 60 Vbeta primers and 13 Jbeta primers. Assay: immunoSEQ multiplex PCR; the TCRdb copy retains only in-frame clones and omits some. The sample holds under 200,000 clones; 65% to 80% are singletons and the top ten take around 3%. This TCR was recovered from a woman in her forties or fifties in good health and CMV-seropositive. Sequenced: PBMCs.

The CDR3 sequence: CASSITSGGTDTQYF. CDR3 bases: TGTGCCAGTAGTATTACTAGCGGGGGGACAGATACGCAGTATTTT. The gene calls are TRBV19 and TRBJ2-3, with 12 bases aligning to TRBD2. Germline trimming cut 3 bases from V and 3 bases from J; bases unmatched to any gene: 1. Germline CDR1 reads LNHDA; CDR2 reads SQIVND (reference sequence). The CDR3 sequence is 15 residues long. Full variable domain (remainder filled in from reference TRBV19 and TRBJ2-3): DGGITQSPKYLFRKEGQNVTLSCEQNLNHDAMYWYRQDPGQGLRLIYYSQIVNDFQKGDIAEGYSVSREKKESFPLTVTSAQKNPTAFYLCASSITSGGTDTQYFGPGTRLTVL.